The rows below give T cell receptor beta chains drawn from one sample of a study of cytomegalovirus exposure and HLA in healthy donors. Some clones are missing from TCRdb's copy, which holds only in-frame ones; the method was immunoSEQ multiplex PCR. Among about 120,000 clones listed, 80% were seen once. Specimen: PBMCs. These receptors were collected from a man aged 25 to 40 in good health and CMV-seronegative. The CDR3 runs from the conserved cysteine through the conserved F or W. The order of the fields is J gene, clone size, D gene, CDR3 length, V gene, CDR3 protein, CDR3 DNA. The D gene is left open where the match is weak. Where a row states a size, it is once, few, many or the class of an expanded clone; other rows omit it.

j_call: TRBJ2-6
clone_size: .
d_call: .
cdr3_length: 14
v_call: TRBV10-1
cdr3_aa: CATSTGTGANVLTF
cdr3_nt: TGCGCCACCTCCACAGGGACTGGGGCCAACGTCCTGACTTTC

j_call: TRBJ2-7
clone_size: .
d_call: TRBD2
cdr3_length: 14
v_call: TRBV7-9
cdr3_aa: CASSESGRSYEQYF
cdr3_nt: TGTGCCAGCAGCGAAAGCGGGAGGTCTTACGAGCAGTACTTC

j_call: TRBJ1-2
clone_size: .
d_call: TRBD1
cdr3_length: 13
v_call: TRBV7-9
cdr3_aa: CASSQTGDYGYTF
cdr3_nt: TGTGCCAGCAGCCAAACAGGGGACTATGGCTACACCTTC

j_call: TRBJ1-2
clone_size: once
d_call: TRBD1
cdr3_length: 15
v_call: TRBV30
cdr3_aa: CAWRGTGVDGYGYTF
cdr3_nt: TGTGCCTGGAGGGGGACAGGGGTAGATGGCTATGGCTACACCTTC

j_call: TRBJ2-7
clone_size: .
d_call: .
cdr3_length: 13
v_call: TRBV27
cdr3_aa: CASSLRGVYEQYF
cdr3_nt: TGTGCCAGCAGTTTAAGGGGCGTCTACGAGCAGTACTTC

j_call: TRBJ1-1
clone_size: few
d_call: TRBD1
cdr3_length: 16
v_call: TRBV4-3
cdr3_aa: CASSQDRGTAYAEAFF
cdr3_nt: TGCGCCAGCAGCCAAGATAGAGGGACAGCGTATGCAGAAGCTTTCTTT

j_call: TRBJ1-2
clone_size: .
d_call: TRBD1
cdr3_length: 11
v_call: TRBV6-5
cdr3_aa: CATRTGDGYTF
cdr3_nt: TGTGCCACCCGGACAGGTGATGGCTACACCTTC

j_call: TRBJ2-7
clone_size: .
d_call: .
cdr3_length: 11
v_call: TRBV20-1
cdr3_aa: CSAIDTYEQYF
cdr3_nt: TGCAGTGCTATAGATACCTACGAGCAGTACTTC

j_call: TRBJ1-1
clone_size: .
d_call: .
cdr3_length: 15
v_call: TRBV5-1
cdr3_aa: CASSLEGAPGFGAFF
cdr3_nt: TGCGCCAGCAGCTTGGAGGGAGCCCCAGGATTTGGGGCTTTCTTT

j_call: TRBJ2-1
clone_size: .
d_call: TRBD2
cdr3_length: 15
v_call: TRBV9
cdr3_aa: CASGASGSSYNEQFF
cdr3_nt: TGTGCCAGCGGGGCAAGCGGGAGCTCCTACAATGAGCAGTTCTTC

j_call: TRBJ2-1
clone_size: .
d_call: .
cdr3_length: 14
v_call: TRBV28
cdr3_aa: CASVAAGSYNEQFF
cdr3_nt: TGTGCCAGCGTTGCCGCAGGCTCCTACAATGAGCAGTTCTTC

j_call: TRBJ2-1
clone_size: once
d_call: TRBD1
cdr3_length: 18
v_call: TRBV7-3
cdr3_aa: CASSSPGWRQGSYNEQFF
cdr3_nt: TGTGCCAGCAGCTCCCCAGGTTGGAGACAGGGTTCCTACAATGAGCAGTTCTTC

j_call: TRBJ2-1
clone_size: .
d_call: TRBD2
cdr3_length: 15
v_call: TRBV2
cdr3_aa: CASSFRLAEYNEQFF
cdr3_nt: TGTGCCAGCAGTTTCCGACTAGCGGAGTACAATGAGCAGTTCTTC

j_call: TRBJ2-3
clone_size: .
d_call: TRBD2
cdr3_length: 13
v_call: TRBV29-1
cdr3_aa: CSVGWGGKDTQYF
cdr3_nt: TGCAGCGTGGGATGGGGGGGAAAGGATACGCAGTATTTT

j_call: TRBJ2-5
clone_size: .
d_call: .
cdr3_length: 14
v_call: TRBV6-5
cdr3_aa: CASTHAGDQETQYF
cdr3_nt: TGTGCCAGCACCCACGCGGGTGACCAAGAGACCCAGTACTTC

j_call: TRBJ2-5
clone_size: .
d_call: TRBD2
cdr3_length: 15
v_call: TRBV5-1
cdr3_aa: CASSLVPGGQETQYF
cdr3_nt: TGCGCCAGCAGCTTGGTGCCGGGAGGTCAAGAGACCCAGTACTTC

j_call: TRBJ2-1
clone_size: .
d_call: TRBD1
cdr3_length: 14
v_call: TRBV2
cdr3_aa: CASSEMAGGSEQFF
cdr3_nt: TGTGCCAGCAGTGAGATGGCAGGGGGCAGCGAGCAGTTCTTC

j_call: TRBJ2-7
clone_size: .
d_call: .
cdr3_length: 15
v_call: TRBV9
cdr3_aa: CASSVGQTESYEQYF
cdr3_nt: TGTGCCAGCAGCGTAGGACAGACAGAATCCTACGAGCAGTACTTC

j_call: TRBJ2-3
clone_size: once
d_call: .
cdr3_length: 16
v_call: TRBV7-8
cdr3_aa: CASSHRGGGLTDTQYF
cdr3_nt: TGTGCCAGCAGCCACCGCGGCGGGGGCCTCACAGATACGCAGTATTTT

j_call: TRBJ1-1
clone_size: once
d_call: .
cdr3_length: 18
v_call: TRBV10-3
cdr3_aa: CAISESRQIRGSNTEAFF
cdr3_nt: TGTGCCATCAGTGAGTCTAGGCAGATACGAGGGTCGAACACTGAAGCTTTCTTT

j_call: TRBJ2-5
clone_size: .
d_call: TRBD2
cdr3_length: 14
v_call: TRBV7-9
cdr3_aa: CASSLGGGGWEQYF
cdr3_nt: TGTGCCAGCAGCTTAGGCGGGGGGGGTTGGGAGCAGTACTTC

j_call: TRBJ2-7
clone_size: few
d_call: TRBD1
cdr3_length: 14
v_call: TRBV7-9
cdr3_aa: CASSLGQGWSEQYF
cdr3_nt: TGTGCCAGCAGCCTGGGACAGGGTTGGAGCGAGCAGTACTTC

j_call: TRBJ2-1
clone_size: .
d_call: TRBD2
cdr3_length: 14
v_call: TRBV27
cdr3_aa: CASSGTTSYNEQFF
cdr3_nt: TGTGCCAGCAGTGGGACTACCTCCTACAATGAGCAGTTCTTC

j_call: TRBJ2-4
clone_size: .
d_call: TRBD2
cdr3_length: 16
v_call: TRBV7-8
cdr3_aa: CASSPTTRLAGLIQYF
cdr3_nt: TGTGCCAGCAGCCCAACTACGAGACTAGCTGGCCTCATTCAGTACTTC

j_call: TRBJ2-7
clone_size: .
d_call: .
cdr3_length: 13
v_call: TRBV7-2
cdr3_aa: CASSLNVRVEQYF
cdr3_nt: TGTGCCAGCAGCTTGAATGTTAGAGTCGAGCAGTACTTC

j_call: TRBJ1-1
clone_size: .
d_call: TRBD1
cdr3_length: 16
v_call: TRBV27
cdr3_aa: CASSLLQGAGNTEAFF
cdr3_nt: TGTGCCAGCAGTTTATTACAGGGGGCTGGGAACACTGAAGCTTTCTTT

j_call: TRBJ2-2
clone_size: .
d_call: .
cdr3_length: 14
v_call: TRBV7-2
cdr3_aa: CASSRSGRTGELFF
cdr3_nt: TGTGCCAGCAGCAGATCAGGGCGCACCGGGGAGCTGTTTTTT

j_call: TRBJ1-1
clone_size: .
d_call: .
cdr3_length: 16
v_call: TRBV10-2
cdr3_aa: CASSAPGGAMNTEAFF
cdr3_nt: TGCGCCAGCAGTGCCCCGGGGGGGGCTATGAACACTGAAGCTTTCTTT

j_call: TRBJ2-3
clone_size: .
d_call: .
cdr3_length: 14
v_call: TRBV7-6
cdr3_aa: CASSLDTTTDTQYF
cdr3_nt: TGTGCCAGCAGCTTAGATACAACCACAGATACGCAGTATTTT

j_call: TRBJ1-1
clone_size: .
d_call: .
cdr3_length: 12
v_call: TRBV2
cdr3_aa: CASNLGREVAFF
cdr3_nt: TGTGCCAGCAACCTCGGCAGGGAGGTAGCTTTCTTT

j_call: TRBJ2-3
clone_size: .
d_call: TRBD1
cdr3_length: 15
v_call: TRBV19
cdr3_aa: CASSIGQGLEDTQYF
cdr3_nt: TGTGCCAGTAGTATCGGACAGGGGTTGGAAGATACGCAGTATTTT

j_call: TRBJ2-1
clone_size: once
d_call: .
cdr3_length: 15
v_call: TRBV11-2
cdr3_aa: CASSLEVSKLNEQFF
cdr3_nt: TGTGCCAGCAGCTTAGAAGTGAGCAAGCTCAATGAGCAGTTCTTC

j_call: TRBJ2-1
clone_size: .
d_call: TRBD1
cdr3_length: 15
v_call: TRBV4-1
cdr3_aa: CASSQYTGGIYEQFF
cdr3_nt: TGCGCCAGCAGCCAATACACAGGGGGCATTTATGAGCAGTTCTTC

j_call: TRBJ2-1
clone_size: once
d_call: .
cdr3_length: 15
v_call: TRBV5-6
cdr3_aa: CASSLAGSFLNEQFF
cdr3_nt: TGTGCCAGCAGCTTGGCCGGGAGTTTCTTAAATGAGCAGTTCTTC

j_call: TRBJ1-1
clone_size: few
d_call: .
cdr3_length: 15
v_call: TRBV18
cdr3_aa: CASSPPYSRNTEAFF
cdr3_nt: TGTGCCAGCTCACCACCATACAGCCGGAACACTGAAGCTTTCTTT

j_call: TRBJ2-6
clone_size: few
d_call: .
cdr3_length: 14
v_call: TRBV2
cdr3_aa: CASRRSSGANVLTF
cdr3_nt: TGTGCCAGCAGGAGGAGCTCTGGGGCCAACGTCCTGACTTTC

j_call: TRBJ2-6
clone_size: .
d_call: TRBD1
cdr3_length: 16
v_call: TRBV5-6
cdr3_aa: CASKGQGSSGANVLTF
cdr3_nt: TGTGCCAGCAAGGGACAGGGGAGCTCTGGGGCCAACGTCCTGACTTTC

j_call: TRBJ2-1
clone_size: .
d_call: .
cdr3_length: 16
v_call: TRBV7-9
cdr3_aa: CASSSRGGASYNEQFF
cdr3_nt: TGTGCCAGCAGCTCCCGCGGGGGCGCCTCCTACAATGAGCAGTTCTTC

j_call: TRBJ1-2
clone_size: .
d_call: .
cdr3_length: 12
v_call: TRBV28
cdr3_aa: CASSTGGRGYTF
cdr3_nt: TGTGCCAGCTCCACCGGGGGGCGGGGCTACACCTTC

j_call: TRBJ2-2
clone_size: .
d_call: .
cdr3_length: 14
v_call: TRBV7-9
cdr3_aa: CSIFGLVNTGELFF
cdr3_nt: TGTTCCATTTTCGGACTGGTGAACACCGGGGAGCTGTTTTTT

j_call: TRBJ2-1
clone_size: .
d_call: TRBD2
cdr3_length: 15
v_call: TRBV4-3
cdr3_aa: CASSPGTSGRDEQFF
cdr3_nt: TGCGCCAGCAGCCCGGGGACTAGCGGACGGGATGAGCAGTTCTTC

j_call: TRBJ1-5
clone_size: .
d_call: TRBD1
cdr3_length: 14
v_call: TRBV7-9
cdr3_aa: CASSVTGGNQPQHF
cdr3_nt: TGTGCCAGCAGCGTGACAGGGGGCAATCAGCCCCAGCATTTT

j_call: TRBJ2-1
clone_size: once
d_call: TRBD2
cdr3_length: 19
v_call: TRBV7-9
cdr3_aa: CASSLVRGTGTSGYNEQFF
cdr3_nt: TGTGCCAGCAGCTTAGTCCGGGGGACCGGGACTAGCGGATACAATGAGCAGTTCTTC

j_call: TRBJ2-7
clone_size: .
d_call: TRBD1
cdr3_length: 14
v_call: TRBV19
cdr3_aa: CASSFRQGTYEQYF
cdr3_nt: TGTGCCAGTAGTTTTCGACAGGGGACCTACGAGCAGTACTTC

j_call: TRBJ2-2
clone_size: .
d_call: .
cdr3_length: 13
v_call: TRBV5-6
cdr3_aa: CASSLDIIGELFF
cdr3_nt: TGTGCCAGCAGCTTGGATATTATCGGGGAGCTGTTTTTT

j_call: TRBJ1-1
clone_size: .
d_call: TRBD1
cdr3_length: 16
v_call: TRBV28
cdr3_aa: CASSLKPGQGNTEAFF
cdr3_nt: TGTGCCAGCAGTTTGAAACCGGGACAGGGGAACACTGAAGCTTTCTTT

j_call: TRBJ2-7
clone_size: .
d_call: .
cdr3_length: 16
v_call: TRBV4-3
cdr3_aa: CASSQDRGTRSYEQYF
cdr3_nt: TGCGCCAGCAGCCAAGATCGCGGGACCCGCTCCTACGAGCAGTACTTC

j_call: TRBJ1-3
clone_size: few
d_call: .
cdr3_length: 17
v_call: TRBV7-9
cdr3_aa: CASSPRGGDVAGNTIYF
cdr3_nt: TGTGCCAGCAGCCCCAGAGGGGGGGATGTAGCTGGAAACACCATATATTTT

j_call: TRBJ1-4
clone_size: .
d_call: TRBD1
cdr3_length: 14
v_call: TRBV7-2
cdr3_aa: CASSWGQEPKKLFF
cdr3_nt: TGTGCCAGCAGCTGGGGACAGGAACCAAAAAAACTGTTTTTT

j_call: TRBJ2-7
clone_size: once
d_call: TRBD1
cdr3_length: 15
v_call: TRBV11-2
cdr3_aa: CASSKGQGPSYEQYF
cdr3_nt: TGTGCCAGCAGCAAGGGACAGGGCCCATCCTACGAGCAGTACTTC

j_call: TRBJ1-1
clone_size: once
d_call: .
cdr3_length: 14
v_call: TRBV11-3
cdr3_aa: CASSLIDSATEAFF
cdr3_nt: TGTGCCAGCAGCTTAATCGACAGCGCCACTGAAGCTTTCTTT

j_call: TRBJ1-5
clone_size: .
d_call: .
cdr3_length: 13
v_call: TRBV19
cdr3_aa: CASSIDTQGTQHF
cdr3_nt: TGTGCCAGTAGTATAGATACCCAGGGAACCCAGCATTTT

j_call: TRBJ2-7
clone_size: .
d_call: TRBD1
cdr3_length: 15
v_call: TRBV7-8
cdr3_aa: CASSFYQDRAYEQYF
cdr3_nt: TGTGCCAGCAGCTTCTATCAGGACAGGGCGTACGAGCAGTACTTC

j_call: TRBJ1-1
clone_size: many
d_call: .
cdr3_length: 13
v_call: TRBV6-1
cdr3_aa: CASLRSVAEQAFF
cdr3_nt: TGTGCCAGCCTACGCTCGGTTGCCGAGCAAGCTTTCTTT

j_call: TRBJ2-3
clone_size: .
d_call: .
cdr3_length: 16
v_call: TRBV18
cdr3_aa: CASSLRKGVSADTQYF
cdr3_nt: TGTGCCAGCTCACTACGGAAGGGAGTTAGTGCAGATACGCAGTATTTT

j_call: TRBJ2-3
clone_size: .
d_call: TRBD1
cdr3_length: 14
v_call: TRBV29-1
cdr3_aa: CSVAGTDYTDTQYF
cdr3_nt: TGCAGCGTTGCCGGGACAGACTACACAGATACGCAGTATTTT

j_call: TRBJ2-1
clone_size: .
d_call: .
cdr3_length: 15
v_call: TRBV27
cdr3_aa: CASSLGGSSYNEQFF
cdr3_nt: TGTGCCAGCAGTTTGGGGGGTAGCTCCTACAATGAGCAGTTCTTC

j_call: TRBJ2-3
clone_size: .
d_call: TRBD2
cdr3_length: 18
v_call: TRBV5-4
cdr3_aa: CASSGLAGGPLRTDTQYF
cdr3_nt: TGTGCCAGCAGCGGACTAGCGGGAGGGCCCCTCCGCACAGATACGCAGTATTTT

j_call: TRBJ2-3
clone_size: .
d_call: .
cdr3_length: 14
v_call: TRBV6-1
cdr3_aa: CASSPTSRADTQYF
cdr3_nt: TGTGCCAGCAGTCCGACTAGTCGGGCAGATACGCAGTATTTT

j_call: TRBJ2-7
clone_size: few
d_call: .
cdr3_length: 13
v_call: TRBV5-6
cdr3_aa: CASSLLFVYEQYF
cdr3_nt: TGTGCCAGCAGCTTGTTATTTGTCTACGAGCAGTACTTC